This T cell receptor beta chain was recovered during a study of Graves' ophthalmopathy and Graves' hyperthyroidism. This clonotype showed up many times. The antigen is undetermined. Amplified material comprised TCR beta CDR3 regions derived from RNA transcripts. The first-round RT-PCR employed HTBI primers together with the Qiagen OneStep RT-PCR kit. A multiplex PCR was then performed as the second round. TCRdb processed the multiplex PCR reads anew with MiXCR; each CDR3 protein has one entry. Of around 1,000,000 distinct CDR3 sequences listed, 35% to 40% are singletons. General study points: Using 13 signatures, a model distinguished ophthalmopathy from stable hyperthyroidism, reaching around 87% sensitivity and approximately 84% specificity.

The sequenced sample was peripheral blood or thyroid tissue (not recorded which). The receptor was derived from an adult man with Graves' hyperthyroidism.

CDR3 loop: CASSPRTGTNQETQYF. DNA for the CDR3: TGTGCCAGCAGTCCCCGGACAGGGACTAACCAAGAGACCCAGTACTTC. J is TRBJ2-5 and V is TRBV6-1, with D maybe TRBD1 (8 bases). Trimming cost V 5 bases and J 0 bases, with 16 bases left between them. This CDR3 is 16 amino acids long. Germline V gene lookup returns CDR1 MNHNS and CDR2 SASEGT.